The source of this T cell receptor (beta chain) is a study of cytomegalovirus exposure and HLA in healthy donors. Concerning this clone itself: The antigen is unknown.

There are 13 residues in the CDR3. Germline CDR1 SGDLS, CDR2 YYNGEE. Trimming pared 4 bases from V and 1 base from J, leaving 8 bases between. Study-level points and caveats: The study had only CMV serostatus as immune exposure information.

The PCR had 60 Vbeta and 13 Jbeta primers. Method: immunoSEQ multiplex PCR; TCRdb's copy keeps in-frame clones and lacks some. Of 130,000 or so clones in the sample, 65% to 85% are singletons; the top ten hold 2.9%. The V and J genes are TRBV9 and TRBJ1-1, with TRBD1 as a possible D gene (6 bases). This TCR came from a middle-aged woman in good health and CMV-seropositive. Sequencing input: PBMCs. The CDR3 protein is CASSPTGNTEAFF. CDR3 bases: TGTGCCAGCAGCCCGACAGGGAACACTGAAGCTTTCTTT.